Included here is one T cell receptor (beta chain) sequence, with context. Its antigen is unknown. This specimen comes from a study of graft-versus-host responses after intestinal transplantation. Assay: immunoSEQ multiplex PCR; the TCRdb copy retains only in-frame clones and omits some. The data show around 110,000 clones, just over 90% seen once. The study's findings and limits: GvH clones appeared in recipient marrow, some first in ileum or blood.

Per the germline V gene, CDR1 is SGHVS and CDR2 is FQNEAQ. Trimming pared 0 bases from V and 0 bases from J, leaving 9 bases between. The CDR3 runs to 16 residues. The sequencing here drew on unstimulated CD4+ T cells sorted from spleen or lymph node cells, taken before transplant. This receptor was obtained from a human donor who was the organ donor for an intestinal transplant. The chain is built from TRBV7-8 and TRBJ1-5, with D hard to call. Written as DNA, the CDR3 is TGTGCCAGCAGCTTAGCGTTTGTAAATAGCAATCAGCCCCAGCATTTT. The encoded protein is CASSLAFVNSNQPQHF.